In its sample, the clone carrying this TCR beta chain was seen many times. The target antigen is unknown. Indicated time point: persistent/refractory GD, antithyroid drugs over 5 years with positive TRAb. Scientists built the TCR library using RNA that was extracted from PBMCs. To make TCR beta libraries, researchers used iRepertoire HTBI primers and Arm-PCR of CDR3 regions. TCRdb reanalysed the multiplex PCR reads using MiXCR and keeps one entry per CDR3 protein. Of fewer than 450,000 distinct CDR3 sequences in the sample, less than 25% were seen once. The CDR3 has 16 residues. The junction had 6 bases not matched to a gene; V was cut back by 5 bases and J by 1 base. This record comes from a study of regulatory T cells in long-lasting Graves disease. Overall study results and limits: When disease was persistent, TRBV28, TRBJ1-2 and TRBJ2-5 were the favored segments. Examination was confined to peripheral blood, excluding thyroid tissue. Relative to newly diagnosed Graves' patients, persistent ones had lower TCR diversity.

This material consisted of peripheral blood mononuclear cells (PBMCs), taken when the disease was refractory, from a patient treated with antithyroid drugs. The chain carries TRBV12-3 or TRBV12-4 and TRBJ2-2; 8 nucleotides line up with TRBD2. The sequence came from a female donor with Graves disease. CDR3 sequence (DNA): TGTGCCAGCAGTCCGCCAACTAGCGGGAACACCGGGGAGCTGTTTTTT. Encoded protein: CASSPPTSGNTGELFF.